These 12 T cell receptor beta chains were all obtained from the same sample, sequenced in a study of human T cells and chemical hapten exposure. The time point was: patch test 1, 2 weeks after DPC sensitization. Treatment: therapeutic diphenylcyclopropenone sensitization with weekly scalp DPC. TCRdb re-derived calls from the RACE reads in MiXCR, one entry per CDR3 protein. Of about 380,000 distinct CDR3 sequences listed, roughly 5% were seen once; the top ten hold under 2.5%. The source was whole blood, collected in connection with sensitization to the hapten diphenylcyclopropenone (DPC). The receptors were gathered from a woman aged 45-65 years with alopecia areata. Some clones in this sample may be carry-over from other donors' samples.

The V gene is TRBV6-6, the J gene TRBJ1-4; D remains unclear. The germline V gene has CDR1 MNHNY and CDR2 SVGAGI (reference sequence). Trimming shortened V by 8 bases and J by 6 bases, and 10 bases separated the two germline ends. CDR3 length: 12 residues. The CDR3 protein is CASASLDEKLFF. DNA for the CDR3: TGTGCCAGCGCATCACTGGATGAAAAACTGTTTTTT.

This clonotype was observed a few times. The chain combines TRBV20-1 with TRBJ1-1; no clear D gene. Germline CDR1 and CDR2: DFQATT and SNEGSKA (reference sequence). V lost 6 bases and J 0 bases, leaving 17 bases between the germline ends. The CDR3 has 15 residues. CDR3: CSAPSVLTMNTEAFF. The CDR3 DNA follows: TGCAGTGCCCCGTCGGTCCTCACGATGAACACTGAAGCTTTCTTT.

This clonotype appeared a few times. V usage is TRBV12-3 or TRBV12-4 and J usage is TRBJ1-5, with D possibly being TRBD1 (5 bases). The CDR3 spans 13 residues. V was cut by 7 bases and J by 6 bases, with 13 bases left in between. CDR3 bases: TGTGCCAGCATGGGGCACCCCGGTCAGCCCCAGCATTTT. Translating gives CASMGHPGQPQHF.

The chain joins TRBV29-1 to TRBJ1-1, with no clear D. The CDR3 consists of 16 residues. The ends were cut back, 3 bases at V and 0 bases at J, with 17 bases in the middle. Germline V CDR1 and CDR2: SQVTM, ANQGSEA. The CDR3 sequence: CSVDNGEWTMNTEAFF. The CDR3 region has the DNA TGCAGCGTTGATAACGGAGAGTGGACCATGAACACTGAAGCTTTCTTT.

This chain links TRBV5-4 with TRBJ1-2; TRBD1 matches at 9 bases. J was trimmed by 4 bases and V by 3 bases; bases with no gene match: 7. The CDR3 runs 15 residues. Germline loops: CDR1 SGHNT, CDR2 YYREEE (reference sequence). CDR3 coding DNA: TGTGCCAGCAGCTCTACAGGGGGCGCGGGCTATGGCTACACCTTC. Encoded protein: CASSSTGGAGYGYTF.

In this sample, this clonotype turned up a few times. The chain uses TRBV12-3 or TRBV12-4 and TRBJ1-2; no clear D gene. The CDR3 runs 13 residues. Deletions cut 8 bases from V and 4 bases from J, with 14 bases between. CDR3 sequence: CASRPTAFYGYTF. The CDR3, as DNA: TGTGCCAGCCGCCCCACAGCATTCTATGGCTACACCTTC.

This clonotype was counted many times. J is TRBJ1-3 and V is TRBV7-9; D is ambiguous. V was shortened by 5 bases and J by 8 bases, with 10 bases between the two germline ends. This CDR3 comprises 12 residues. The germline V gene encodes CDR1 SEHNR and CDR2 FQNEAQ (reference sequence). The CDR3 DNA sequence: TGTGCCAGCAGCCTGAACGGGGACACCATATATTTT. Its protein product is CASSLNGDTIYF.

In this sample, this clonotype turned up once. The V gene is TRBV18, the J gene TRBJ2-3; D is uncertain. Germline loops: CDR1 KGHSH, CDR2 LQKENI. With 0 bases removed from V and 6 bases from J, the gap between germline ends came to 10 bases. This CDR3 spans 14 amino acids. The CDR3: CASSPPGLPDTQYF. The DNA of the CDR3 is TGTGCCAGCTCACCACCTGGGTTGCCCGATACGCAGTATTTT.

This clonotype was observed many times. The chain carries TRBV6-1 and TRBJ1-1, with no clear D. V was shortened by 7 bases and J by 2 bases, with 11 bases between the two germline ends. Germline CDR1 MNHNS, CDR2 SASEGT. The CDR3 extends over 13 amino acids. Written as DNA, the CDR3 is TGTGCCAGCATCCGGATCTTCAACACTGAAGCTTTCTTT. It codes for CASIRIFNTEAFF.

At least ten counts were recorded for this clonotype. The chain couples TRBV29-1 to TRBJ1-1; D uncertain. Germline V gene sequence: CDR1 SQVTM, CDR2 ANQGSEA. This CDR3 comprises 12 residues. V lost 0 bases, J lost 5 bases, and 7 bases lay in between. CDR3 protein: CSVEDLETEAFF. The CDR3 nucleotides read TGCAGCGTTGAAGATCTAGAGACTGAAGCTTTCTTT.

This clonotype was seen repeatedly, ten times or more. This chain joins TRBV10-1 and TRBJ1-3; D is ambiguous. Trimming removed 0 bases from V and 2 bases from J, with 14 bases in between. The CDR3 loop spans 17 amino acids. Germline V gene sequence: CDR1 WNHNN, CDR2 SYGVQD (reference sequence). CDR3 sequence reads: CASSESSYGGTGNTIYF. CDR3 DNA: TGCGCCAGCAGTGAGTCGAGTTACGGAGGCACTGGAAACACCATATATTTT.

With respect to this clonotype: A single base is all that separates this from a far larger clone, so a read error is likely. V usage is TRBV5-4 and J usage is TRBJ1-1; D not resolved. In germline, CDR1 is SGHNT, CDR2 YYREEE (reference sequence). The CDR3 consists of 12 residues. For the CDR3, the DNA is TGTGCCAGCAGCTTAAGGAACAATGAAGCTTTCTTT. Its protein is CASSLRNNEAFF.